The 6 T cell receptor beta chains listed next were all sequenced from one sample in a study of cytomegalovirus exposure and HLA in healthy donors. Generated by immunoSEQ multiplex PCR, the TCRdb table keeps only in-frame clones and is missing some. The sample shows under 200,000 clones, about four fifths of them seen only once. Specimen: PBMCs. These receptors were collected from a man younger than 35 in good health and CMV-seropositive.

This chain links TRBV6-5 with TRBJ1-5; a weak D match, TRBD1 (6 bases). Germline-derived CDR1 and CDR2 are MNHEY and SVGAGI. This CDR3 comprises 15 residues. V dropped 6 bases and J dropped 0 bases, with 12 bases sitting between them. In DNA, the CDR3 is TGTGCCAGCAGCCGGACAGATAGTAGCAATCAGCCCCAGCATTTT. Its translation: CASSRTDSSNQPQHF.

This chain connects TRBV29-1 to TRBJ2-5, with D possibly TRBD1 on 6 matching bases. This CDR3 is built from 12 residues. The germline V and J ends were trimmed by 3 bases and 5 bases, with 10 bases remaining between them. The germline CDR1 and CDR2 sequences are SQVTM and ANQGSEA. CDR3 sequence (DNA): TGCAGCGTTGATCAGGGGCGGGAGACCCAGTACTTC. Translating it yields CSVDQGRETQYF.

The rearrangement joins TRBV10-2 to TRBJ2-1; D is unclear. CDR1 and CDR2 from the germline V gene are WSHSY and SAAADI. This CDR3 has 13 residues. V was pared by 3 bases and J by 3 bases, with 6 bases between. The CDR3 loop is CASSETSYNEQFF. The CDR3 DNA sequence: TGCGCCAGCAGTGAAACGAGCTACAATGAGCAGTTCTTC.

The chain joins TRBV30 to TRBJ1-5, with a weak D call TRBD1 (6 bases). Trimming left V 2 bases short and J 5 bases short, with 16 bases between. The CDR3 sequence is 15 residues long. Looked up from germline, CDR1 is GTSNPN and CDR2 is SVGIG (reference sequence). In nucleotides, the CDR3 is TGTGCCTGGAGTCGTTACGAGGCAGGGGATCAGCCCCAGCATTTT. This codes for CAWSRYEAGDQPQHF.

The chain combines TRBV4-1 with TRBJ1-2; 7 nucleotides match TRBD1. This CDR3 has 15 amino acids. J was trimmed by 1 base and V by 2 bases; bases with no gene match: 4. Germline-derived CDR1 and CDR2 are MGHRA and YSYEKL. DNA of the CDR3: TGCGCCAGCAGCCAATCGGGACAGTTTAACTATGGCTACACCTTC. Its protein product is CASSQSGQFNYGYTF.

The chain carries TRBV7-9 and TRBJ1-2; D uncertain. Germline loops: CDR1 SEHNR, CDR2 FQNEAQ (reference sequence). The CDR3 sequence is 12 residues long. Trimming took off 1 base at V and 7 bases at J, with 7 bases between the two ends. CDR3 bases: TGTGCCAGCAGCTTAGATGGCACTGGCTACACCTTC. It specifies CASSLDGTGYTF.